Shown below are 9 T cell receptor beta chains from a single sample sequenced in a study of cytomegalovirus exposure and HLA in healthy donors. A multiplex PCR was run with 60 Vbeta primers and 13 Jbeta primers. Clones were read by immunoSEQ multiplex PCR, and TCRdb kept only the in-frame ones, dropping some. Found here are roughly 120,000 clones, approximately 72% of them singletons; the top ten hold about 8.2%. The sample taken for sequencing was PBMCs. The receptor source for this set is a woman aged 40 to 49 in good health and CMV-seropositive.

The chain employs TRBV6-6 and TRBJ1-1, with 7 nucleotides matching TRBD1. V was clipped by 4 bases and J by 8 bases; unmatched bases: 1. The CDR3 extends over 11 amino acids. Per germline, CDR1 MNHNY and CDR2 SVGAGI (reference sequence). The CDR3 coding sequence is TGTGCCAGCAGTTGGGGACAGGAAGCTTTCTTT. It yields the protein CASSWGQEAFF.

This clone was picked up one time. The V gene is TRBV2, the J gene TRBJ2-7, with 8 positions matching TRBD2. The germline V gene has CDR1 SNHLY and CDR2 FYNNEI. The CDR3 runs 13 residues. Trimming cost V 10 bases and J 0 bases; bases outside gene matches: 5. For the CDR3, the DNA is TGTGCCACCTTAGCGGGGCACTCCTACGAGCAGTACTTC. This codes for CATLAGHSYEQYF.

This rearrangement joins TRBV4-2 to TRBJ1-1, with D hard to call. The length of the CDR3 is 16 residues. CDR1 LGHNA and CDR2 YNFKEQ come from the germline V gene. Trimming pared 1 base from V and 8 bases from J, leaving 20 bases between. The CDR3 is CASSQAPVGLEGEAFF. The CDR3 DNA sequence: TGTGCCAGCAGCCAAGCACCGGTCGGCTTGGAGGGAGAAGCTTTCTTT.

This chain joins TRBV7-2 and TRBJ2-3, with D maybe TRBD2 (5 bases). Germline V CDR1 and CDR2: SGHTA, FQGNSA. The V and J ends lost 5 bases and 4 bases respectively, with 13 bases between them. The length of the CDR3 is 14 residues. The DNA for the CDR3 is TGTGCCAGCAGCCCCCTCCCGGGGTCAGATACGCAGTATTTT. Protein product: CASSPLPGSDTQYF.

Regarding this clone: One junction end does not reproduce the germline sequence, and a read error may be involved. The V gene is TRBV11-2, the J gene TRBJ2-2; TRBD1 is a possible D gene (6 bases). The germline V gene encodes CDR1 SGHAT and CDR2 FQNNGV. The CDR3 extends over 16 amino acids. This chain's CDR3 is CASSHLNPQGTGELFF. In nucleotides, the CDR3 is TGTGCCAGCAGCCACTTAAATCCACAGGGCACCGGGGAACTGTTTTTT.

This chain joins TRBV20-1 and TRBJ1-4; D gene unclear. There are 11 residues in the CDR3. Germline V lookup: CDR1 DFQATT, CDR2 SNEGSKA (reference sequence). V was trimmed by 5 bases and J by 4 bases, leaving 5 bases between them. This chain's CDR3 is CSALRNEKLFF. CDR3 nucleotides: TGCAGTGCTCTGCGTAATGAAAAACTGTTTTTT.

J is TRBJ2-5 and V is TRBV9; D unclear. The V and J ends lost 0 bases and 5 bases respectively, with 14 bases between them. This CDR3 has 15 residues. The germline V gene has CDR1 SGDLS and CDR2 YYNGEE. The CDR3 region is CASSVDYRVGETQYF. The CDR3 region has the DNA TGTGCCAGCAGCGTAGATTACAGAGTTGGGGAGACCCAGTACTTC.

The J gene is TRBJ2-7, the V gene TRBV10-3; the D is unclear. The CDR3 totals 14 residues. The germline V and J ends were trimmed by 0 bases and 0 bases, with 6 bases remaining between them. The germline CDR1 and CDR2 sequences are ENHRY and SYGVKD. The CDR3: CAISESTDSYEQYF. The DNA of the CDR3 is TGTGCCATCAGTGAGTCTACAGACTCCTACGAGCAGTACTTC.

The sample holds one count of this clone. The CDR3 sequence: CASSLQGEGKLFF. CDR3 nucleotides: TGTGCCAGCAGCCTACAGGGGGAAGGCAAACTGTTTTTT. The genes are TRBV7-2 and TRBJ1-4; 8 bases are a match to TRBD1. The germline V gene has CDR1 SGHTA and CDR2 FQGNSA. This CDR3 has 13 amino acids. V lost 5 bases, J lost 11 bases, and 7 bases stayed unmatched.